This is a list of T cell receptor beta chains from one sample in a study of blood T cell repertoires in COVID-19. Method: immunoSEQ multiplex PCR; TCRdb's copy keeps in-frame clones and lacks some. This sample has over 250,000 clones, with about nine tenths found just once. The specimen sequenced was peripheral blood. The receptor source for this set is a man aged 45 to 65 with acute or convalescent COVID-19. Both conserved end residues are part of each CDR3. D genes are given only for firm matches. Size values are once, few and many counts, or a class for expanded clones, and some rows have none.

J,size,V,D,CDR3
TRBJ2-7,many,TRBV19,-,CASSIGSGTYEQYF
TRBJ1-2,-,TRBV30,-,CAWSNHRLLDYGYTF
TRBJ1-3,-,TRBV2,TRBD1,CASSRDRAGNTIYF
TRBJ2-3,-,TRBV6-5,-,CASSYGGYPGRQYF
TRBJ1-4,-,TRBV5-1,TRBD1,CASSGGQGALEKLFF
TRBJ2-7,once,TRBV3-1/TRBV3-2,TRBD1,CASSKAGQGSVYEQYF
TRBJ1-1,-,TRBV5-1,-,CASSSDPRQLNTEAFF
TRBJ2-3,-,TRBV11-3,TRBD2,CASSPGTSGTDTQYF
TRBJ1-2,-,TRBV7-3,-,CASSETRQYGYTF
TRBJ1-2,-,TRBV6-5,-,CASSYHSSDYGYTF
TRBJ2-5,-,TRBV2,TRBD1,CASSQQGAAEETQYF
TRBJ2-3,-,TRBV5-1,-,CASSKRQVPDTQYF
TRBJ2-1,-,TRBV7-3,TRBD2,CASSSLPGSGGPSSYNEQFF
TRBJ2-5,-,TRBV19,TRBD2,CASSRGGGTETQYF
TRBJ1-6,-,TRBV10-3,TRBD1,CAISETGGNSPLHF
TRBJ1-1,-,TRBV3-1/TRBV3-2,TRBD1,CASSQSYRGTEAFF
TRBJ2-1,-,TRBV9,-,CASNLEGELYNEQFF
TRBJ2-7,-,TRBV6-6,TRBD2,CASSYTTSGGTGEQYF
TRBJ1-5,-,TRBV7-9,-,CASSLTGNSNQPQHF
TRBJ1-1,-,TRBV4-1,-,CASSQVDGDKTEAFF
TRBJ2-3,-,TRBV2,TRBD2,CASSGGLAGATDTQYF
TRBJ1-4,-,TRBV12-5,-,CASGATGEKLFF
TRBJ2-5,-,TRBV18,-,CASSRDWKETQYF